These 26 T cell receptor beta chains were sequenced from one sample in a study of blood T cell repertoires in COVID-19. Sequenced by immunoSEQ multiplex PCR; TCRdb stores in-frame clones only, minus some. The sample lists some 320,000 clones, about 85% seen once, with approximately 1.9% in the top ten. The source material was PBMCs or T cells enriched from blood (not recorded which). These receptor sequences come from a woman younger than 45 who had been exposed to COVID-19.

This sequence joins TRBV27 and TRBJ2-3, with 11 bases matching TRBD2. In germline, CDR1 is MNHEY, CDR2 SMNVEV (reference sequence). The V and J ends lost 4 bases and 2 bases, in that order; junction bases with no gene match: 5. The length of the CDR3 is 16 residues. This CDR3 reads CASSSRLAGNTDTQYF. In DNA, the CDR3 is TGTGCCAGCAGTTCCCGACTAGCGGGAAACACAGATACGCAGTATTTT.

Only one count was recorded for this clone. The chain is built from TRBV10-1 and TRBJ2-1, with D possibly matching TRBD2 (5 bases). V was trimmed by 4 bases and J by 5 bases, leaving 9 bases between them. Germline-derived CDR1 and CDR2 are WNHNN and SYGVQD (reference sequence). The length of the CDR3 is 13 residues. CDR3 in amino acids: CASSVAYHNEQFF. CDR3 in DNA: TGCGCCAGCAGTGTAGCGTACCACAATGAGCAGTTCTTC.

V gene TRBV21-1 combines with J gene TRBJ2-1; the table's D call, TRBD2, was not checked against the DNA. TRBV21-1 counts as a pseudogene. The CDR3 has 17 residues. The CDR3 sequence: CASSKEKWLAGLGEQFF. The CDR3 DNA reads TGTGCCAGCAGCAAAGAAAAATGGCTAGCGGGTCTAGGTGAGCAGTTCTTC.

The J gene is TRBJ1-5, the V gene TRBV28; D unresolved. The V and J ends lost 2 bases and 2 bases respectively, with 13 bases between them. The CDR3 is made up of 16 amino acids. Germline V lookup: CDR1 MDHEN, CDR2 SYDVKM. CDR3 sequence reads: CASSLKFSVRNQPQHF. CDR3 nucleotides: TGTGCCAGCAGTTTAAAATTCAGTGTCCGCAATCAGCCCCAGCATTTT.

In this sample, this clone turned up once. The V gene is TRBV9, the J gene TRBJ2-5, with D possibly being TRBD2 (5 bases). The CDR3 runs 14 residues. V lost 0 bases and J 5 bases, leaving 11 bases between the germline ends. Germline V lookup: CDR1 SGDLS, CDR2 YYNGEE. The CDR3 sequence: CASSVEATGETQYF. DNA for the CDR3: TGTGCCAGCAGCGTAGAGGCCACGGGGGAGACCCAGTACTTC.

This CDR3 reads CASSRDTNTNEAFF. The CDR3 nucleotides read TGTGCCAGCAGTCGGGACACCAACACAAATGAAGCTTTCTTT. The chain joins TRBV6-5 to TRBJ1-1; D might be TRBD1 (6 bases). The germline V gene encodes CDR1 MNHEY and CDR2 SVGAGI. CDR3 length equals 14 residues. Trimming left V 5 bases short and J 7 bases short, with 17 bases between.

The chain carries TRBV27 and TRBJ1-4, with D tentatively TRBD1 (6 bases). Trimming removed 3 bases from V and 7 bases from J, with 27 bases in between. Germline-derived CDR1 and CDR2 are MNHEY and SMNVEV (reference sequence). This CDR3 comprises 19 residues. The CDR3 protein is CASSFLSSARAGVGEKLFF. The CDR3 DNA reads TGTGCCAGCAGTTTTCTTTCCTCGGCGAGGGCAGGGGTGGGTGAAAAACTGTTTTTT.

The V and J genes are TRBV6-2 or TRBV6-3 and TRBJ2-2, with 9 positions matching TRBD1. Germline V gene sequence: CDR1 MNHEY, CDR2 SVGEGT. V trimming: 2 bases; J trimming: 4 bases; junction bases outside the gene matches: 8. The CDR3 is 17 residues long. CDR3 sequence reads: CASSYSSQGALTGELFF. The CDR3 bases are TGTGCCAGCAGTTACAGTTCACAGGGGGCACTCACCGGGGAGCTGTTTTTT.

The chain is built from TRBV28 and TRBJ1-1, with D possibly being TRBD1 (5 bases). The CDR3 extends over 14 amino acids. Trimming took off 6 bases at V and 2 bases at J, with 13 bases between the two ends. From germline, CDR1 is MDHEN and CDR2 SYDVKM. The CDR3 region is CASRGGGLNTEAFF. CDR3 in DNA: TGTGCCAGCAGGGGGGGAGGCCTAAACACTGAAGCTTTCTTT. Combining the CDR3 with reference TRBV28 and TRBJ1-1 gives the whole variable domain DVKVTQSSRYLVKRTGEKVFLECVQDMDHENMFWYRQDPGLGLRLIYFSYDVKMKEKGDIPEGYSVSREKKERFSLILESASTNQTSMYLCASRGGGLNTEAFFGQGTRLTVV.

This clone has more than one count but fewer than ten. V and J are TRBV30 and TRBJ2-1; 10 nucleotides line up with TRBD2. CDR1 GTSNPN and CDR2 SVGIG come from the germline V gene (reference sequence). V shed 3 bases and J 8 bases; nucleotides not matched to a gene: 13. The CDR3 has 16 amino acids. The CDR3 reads CAWRDPTSGIKDEQFF. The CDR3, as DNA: TGTGCCTGGAGAGATCCCACTAGCGGGATAAAGGATGAGCAGTTCTTC.

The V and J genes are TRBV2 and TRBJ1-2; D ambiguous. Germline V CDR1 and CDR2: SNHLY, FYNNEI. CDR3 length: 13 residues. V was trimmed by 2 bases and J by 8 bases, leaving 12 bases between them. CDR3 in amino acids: CASSESTHGGYTF. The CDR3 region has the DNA TGTGCCAGCAGTGAAAGCACCCACGGGGGCTACACCTTC.

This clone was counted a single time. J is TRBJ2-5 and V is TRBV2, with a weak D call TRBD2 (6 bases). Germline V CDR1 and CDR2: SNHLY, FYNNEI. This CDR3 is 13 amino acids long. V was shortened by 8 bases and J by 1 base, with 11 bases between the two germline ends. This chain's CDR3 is CASARDSQETQYF. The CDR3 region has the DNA TGTGCCAGCGCTCGGGACTCCCAAGAGACCCAGTACTTC.

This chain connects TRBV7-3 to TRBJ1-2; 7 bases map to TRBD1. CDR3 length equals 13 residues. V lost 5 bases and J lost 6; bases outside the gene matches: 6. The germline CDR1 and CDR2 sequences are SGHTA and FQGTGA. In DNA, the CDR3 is TGTGCCAGCAGCGCTACAGGGGAGCATGGCTACACCTTC. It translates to CASSATGEHGYTF.

The CDR3, as DNA: TGTGCCAGCAGTAGAGGCTGGAATGAGCAGTTCTTC. It specifies CASSRGWNEQFF. The rearrangement uses TRBV27 and TRBJ2-1; D is uncertain. V was clipped by 5 bases and J by 7 bases, with 9 bases between them. The length of the CDR3 is 12 residues. The germline gives CDR1 MNHEY, CDR2 SMNVEV (reference sequence).

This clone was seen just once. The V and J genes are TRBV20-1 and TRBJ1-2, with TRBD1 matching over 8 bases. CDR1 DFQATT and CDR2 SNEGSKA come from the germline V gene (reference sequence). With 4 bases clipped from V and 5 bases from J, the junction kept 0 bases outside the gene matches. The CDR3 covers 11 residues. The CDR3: CSANRGYGYTF. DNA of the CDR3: TGCAGTGCTAACAGGGGGTATGGCTACACCTTC.

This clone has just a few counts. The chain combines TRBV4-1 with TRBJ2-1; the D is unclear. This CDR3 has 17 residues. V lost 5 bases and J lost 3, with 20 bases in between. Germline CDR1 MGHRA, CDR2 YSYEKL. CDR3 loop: CASSGVGSEVGYNEQFF. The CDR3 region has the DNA TGCGCCAGCAGCGGAGTGGGTAGTGAGGTTGGCTACAATGAGCAGTTCTTC.

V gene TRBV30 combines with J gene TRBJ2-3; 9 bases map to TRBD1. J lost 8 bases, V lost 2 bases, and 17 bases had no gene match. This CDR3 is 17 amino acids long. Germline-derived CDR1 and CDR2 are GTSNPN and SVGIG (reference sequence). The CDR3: CAWSRGRTGAAGATQYF. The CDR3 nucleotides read TGTGCCTGGAGTCGAGGAAGGACAGGGGCCGCGGGGGCTACGCAGTATTTT.

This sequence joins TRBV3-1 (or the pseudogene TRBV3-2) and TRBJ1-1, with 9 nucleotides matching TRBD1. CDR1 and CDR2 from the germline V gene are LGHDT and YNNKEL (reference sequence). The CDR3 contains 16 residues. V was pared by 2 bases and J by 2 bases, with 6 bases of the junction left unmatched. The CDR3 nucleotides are TGTGCCAGCAGCCAAAAAACAGGGGGCCGAAACACTGAAGCTTTCTTT. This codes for CASSQKTGGRNTEAFF.

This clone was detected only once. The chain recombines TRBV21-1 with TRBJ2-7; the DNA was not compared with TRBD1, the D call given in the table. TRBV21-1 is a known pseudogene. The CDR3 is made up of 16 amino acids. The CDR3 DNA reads TGTGCCAGCAGCAGGGGACGCCGGACAGGGCGGAACGAGCAGTACTTC. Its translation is CASSRGRRTGRNEQYF.

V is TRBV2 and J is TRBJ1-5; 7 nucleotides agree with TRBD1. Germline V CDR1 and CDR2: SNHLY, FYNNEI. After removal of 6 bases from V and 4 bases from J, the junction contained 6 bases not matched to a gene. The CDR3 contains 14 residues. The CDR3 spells CASSLTGKNQPQHF. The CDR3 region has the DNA TGTGCCAGCAGCCTGACAGGGAAAAATCAGCCCCAGCATTTT.

CDR3 region: CASSLTGPSPLHF. Here the CDR3 DNA reads TGTGCCAGCAGCTTGACAGGGCCTTCACCCCTCCACTTT. This chain joins TRBV5-6 and TRBJ1-6; possibly TRBD1 for D (6 bases). Germline values: CDR1 SGHDT, CDR2 YYEEEE. The CDR3 extends over 13 amino acids. Trimming left V 1 base short and J 9 bases short, with 8 bases between.

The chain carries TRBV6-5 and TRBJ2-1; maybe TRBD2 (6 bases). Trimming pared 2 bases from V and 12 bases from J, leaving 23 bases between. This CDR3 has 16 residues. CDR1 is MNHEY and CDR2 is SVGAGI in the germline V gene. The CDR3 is CASSYGRGPLSEGQFF. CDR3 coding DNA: TGTGCCAGCAGTTACGGGCGGGGCCCCCTGAGTGAGGGGCAGTTCTTC.

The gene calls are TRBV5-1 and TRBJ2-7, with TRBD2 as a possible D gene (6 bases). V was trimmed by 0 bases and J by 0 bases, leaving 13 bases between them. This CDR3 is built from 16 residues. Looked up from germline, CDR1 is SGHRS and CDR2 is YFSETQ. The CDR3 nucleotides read TGCGCCAGCAGCTTGGCCCGGGGGTCAAACTCCTACGAGCAGTACTTC. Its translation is CASSLARGSNSYEQYF.

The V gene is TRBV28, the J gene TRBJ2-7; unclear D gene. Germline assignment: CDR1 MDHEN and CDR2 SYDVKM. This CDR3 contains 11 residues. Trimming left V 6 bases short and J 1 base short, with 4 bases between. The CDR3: CASRQSYEQYF. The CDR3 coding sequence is TGTGCCAGCAGACAGTCCTACGAGCAGTACTTC.

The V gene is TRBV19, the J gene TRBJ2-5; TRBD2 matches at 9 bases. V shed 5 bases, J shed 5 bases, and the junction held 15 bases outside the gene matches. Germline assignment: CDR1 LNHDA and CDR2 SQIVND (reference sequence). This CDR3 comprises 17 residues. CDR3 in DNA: TGTGCCAGTAGTCTTAGATTTCGGCGGGGGGGCAAGGAGACCCAGTACTTC. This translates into CASSLRFRRGGKETQYF.

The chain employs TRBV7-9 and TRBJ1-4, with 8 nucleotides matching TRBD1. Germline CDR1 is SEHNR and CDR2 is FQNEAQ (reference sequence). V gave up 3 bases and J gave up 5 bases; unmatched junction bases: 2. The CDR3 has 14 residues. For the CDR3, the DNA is TGTGCCAGCAGCTTCGGACAGGGAAATGAAAAACTGTTTTTT. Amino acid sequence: CASSFGQGNEKLFF.